The TCR beta chain described here comes from a study of blood T cell repertoires in COVID-19. About the study: T cells, B-cell-depleted T cells, or PBMCs supplied cDNA or gDNA.

The data were produced by immunoSEQ multiplex PCR, yet TCRdb's version contains in-frame clones alone and is incomplete. This sample has a few hundred thousand clones; over 75% occur once, and the top ten carry 0.87%. J was trimmed by 3 bases and V by 4 bases; bases with no gene match: 8. This CDR3 region has 15 residues. Germline V lookup: CDR1 MGHDK, CDR2 SYGVNS. This clone was detected once. This sequence was found in a human donor with COVID-19, enrolled during active disease. The donor label of this sample is uncertain. The sequencing sample was made of peripheral blood. The rearrangement uses TRBV25-1 and TRBJ2-7; 8 bases fit TRBD1. The CDR3 loop reads CASSAQGANYYEQYF. Here the CDR3 DNA reads TGTGCCAGCAGTGCCCAGGGGGCCAACTACTACGAGCAGTACTTC.